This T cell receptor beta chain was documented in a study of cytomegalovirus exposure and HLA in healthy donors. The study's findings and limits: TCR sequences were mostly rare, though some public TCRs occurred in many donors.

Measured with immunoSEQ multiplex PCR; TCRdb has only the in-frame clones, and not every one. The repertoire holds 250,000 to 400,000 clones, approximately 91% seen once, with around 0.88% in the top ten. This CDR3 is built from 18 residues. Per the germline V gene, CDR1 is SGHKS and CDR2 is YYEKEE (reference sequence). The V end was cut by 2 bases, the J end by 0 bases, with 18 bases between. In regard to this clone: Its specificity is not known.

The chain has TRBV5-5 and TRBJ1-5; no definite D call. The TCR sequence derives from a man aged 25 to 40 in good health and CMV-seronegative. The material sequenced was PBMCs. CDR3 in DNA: TGTGCCAGCAGCTTACGGGTTAGTTCAAGTTATAGCAATCAGCCCCAGCATTTT. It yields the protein CASSLRVSSSYSNQPQHF. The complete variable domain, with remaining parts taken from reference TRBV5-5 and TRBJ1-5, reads DAGVTQSPTHLIKTRGQQVTLRCSPISGHKSVSWYQQVLGQGPQFIFQYYEKEERGRGNFPDRFSARQFPNYSSELNVNALLLGDSALYLCASSLRVSSSYSNQPQHFGDGTRLSIL.